This TCR beta chain was recovered during a study of PD-1 blockade in classical Hodgkin lymphoma. Study as a whole: Patients were infused with nivolumab 3 mg/kg every 2 weeks.

This clone was recorded a few times. The antigen remains unidentified. Time point meaning: cycle 4 day 1 (C4D1), after around six weeks of nivolumab. Patients all relapsed after autologous stem cell transplantation, and there was variation in brentuximab vedotin exposure. Profiling relied on immunoSEQ multiplex PCR, and the TCRdb table lists in-frame clones only, not all of them. The sample carries approximately 21,000 clones, 60% to 75% recorded once. After removal of 0 bases from V and 0 bases from J, the junction contained 8 bases not matched to a gene. This CDR3 is 20 amino acids long. The V gene's germline CDR1 is LGHNA and CDR2 YSLEER. Overall study findings and caveats: Complete responders showed a baseline diversity that resembled the diversity of newly diagnosed patients. When set against healthy donors, newly diagnosed patients were reported to show lower baseline TCR diversity.

This clonotype was obtained from a human donor with classical Hodgkin lymphoma. Specimen: peripheral blood mononuclear cells (PBMCs), collected before the fourth cycle of nivolumab. The chain links TRBV4-3 to TRBJ2-4, with 13 bases that match TRBD2. This chain's CDR3 is CASSQEGRLAGGIAKNIQYF. The DNA of the CDR3 is TGCGCCAGCAGCCAAGAGGGGAGACTAGCGGGAGGTATAGCCAAAAACATTCAGTACTTC.